This T cell receptor beta chain appears in the sequencing data of a study of PD-1 blockade in classical Hodgkin lymphoma. Study-wide background: The study gave patients nivolumab 3 mg/kg intravenously every 2 weeks.

Each and every patient relapsed after autologous stem cell transplantation, and patients got differing brentuximab vedotin exposure. Using immunoSEQ multiplex PCR, the repertoire was profiled, and TCRdb retains in-frame clones only, with some absent. The data hold about 36,000 clones, with more than 65% observed a single time. A word on this clone: Its specificity is unknown.

Overall study findings and caveats: Healthy donors were reported to have higher baseline TCR diversity than newly diagnosed patients.

Germline CDR1 is MRHNA and CDR2 is SNTAGT. The CDR3 is 15 amino acids. V shed 10 bases and J shed 7 bases, with 20 bases lying between them. J is TRBJ1-6 and V is TRBV6-4; D is possibly TRBD1 (6 bases). Material: peripheral blood mononuclear cells (PBMCs), obtained before the second cycle of nivolumab. The TCR was taken from a human donor with classical Hodgkin lymphoma. The CDR3 sequence: CATNRVPGDNSPLHF. Written as DNA, the CDR3 is TGTGCCACCAACCGGGTCCCAGGGGACAATTCACCCCTCCACTTT.